This TCR beta chain was obtained from a study of cytomegalovirus exposure and HLA in healthy donors. Germline V gives CDR1 MNHEY, CDR2 SVGAGI. The CDR3 is 14 residues long. The V end was cut by 6 bases, the J end by 0 bases, with 9 bases between. Primers included in the PCR were 60 Vbeta and 13 Jbeta primers. Only in-frame clones appear in the TCRdb table, and some are missing; sequencing was by immunoSEQ multiplex PCR. The top ten clones hold approximately 1.5% of a sample with under 200,000 clones, approximately 73% of them seen once. The chain recombines TRBV6-5 with TRBJ1-5; weak D call: TRBD1 (6 bases). The sequenced sample was PBMCs. The clonotype originates from a man aged 50 to 59 in good health and CMV-seronegative. The CDR3 protein is CASRGHYSNQPQHF. CDR3 nucleotides: TGTGCCAGCAGGGGACACTATAGCAATCAGCCCCAGCATTTT.